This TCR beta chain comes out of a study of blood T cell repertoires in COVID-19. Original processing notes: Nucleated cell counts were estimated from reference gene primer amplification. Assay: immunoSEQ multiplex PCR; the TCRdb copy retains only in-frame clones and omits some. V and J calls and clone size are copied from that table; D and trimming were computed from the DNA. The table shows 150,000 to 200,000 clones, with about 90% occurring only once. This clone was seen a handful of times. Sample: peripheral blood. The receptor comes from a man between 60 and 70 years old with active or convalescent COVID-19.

The chain's CDR3 is CASSSLLAGAGGDTQYF. Here the CDR3 DNA reads TGTGCCAGCAGCTCTTTACTAGCGGGGGCTGGGGGAGATACGCAGTATTTT. V is TRBV5-4 and J is TRBJ2-3; the match to TRBD2 covers 11 bases. Germline V CDR1 and CDR2: SGHNT, YYREEE (reference sequence). The CDR3 is 17 amino acids. With 3 bases clipped from V and 5 bases from J, the junction kept 11 bases outside the gene matches.